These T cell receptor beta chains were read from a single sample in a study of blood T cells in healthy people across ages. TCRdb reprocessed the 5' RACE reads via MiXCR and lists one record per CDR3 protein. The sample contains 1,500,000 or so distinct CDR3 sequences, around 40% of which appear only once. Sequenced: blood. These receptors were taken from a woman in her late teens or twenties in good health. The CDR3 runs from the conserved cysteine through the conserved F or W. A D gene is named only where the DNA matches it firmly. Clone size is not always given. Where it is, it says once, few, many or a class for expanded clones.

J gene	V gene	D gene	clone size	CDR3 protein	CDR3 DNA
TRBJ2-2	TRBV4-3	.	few	CASSQAPRAPGELFF	TGCGCCAGCAGCCAAGCCCCACGGGCACCCGGGGAGCTGTTTTTT
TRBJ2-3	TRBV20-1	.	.	CSAIGGTLTDTQYF	TGCAGTGCTATAGGTGGGACGTTGACAGATACGCAGTATTTT
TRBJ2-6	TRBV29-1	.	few	CSVASWNSGANVLTF	TGCAGCGTTGCGTCTTGGAACTCTGGGGCCAACGTCCTGACTTTC
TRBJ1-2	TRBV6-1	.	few	CASSESGVSGYTF	TGTGCCAGCAGTGAATCAGGGGTGTCTGGCTACACCTTC
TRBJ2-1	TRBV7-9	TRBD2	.	CASSLTPSGAVNEQFF	TGTGCCAGCAGCTTAACTCCTAGCGGGGCTGTAAATGAGCAGTTCTTC
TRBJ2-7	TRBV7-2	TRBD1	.	CASSFPRDRYNEQYF	TGTGCCAGCAGCTTCCCCCGGGACAGATACAATGAGCAGTACTTC
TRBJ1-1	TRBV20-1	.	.	CSAPSDVNTEAFF	TGCAGTGCCCCTTCGGATGTGAACACTGAAGCTTTCTTT
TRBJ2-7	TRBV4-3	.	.	CASSQECGTYEQYF	TGCGCCAGCAGCCAAGAATGTGGAACCTACGAGCAGTACTTC
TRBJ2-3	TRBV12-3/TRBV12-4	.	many	CASRTASTDTQYF	TGTGCCAGCCGGACGGCAAGCACAGATACGCAGTATTTT
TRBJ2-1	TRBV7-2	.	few	CASSFPGLSSYNEQFF	TGTGCCAGCAGCTTCCCGGGGTTAAGCTCCTACAATGAGCAGTTCTTC
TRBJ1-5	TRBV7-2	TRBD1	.	CASSTWTGLSQPQHF	TGTGCCAGCAGCACTTGGACAGGGCTCAGTCAGCCCCAGCATTTT
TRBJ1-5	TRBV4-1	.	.	CASGQVGQGRDQPQHF	TGCGCCAGCGGCCAAGTAGGGCAGGGGAGGGATCAGCCCCAGCATTTT
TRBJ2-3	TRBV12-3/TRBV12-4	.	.	CASSLRRHKDTQYF	TGTGCCAGCAGTTTAAGGCGTCATAAGGATACGCAGTATTTT
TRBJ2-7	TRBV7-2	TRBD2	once	CVSNTPGLADYEQYF	TGTGTCAGCAACACCCCGGGACTAGCGGACTACGAGCAGTACTTC
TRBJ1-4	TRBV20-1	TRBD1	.	CSALTGTEKLFF	TGCAGTGCTTTGACAGGGACTGAAAAACTGTTTTTT
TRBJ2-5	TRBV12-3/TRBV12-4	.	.	CASSQSPRGTAQYF	TGTGCCAGCAGTCAATCACCCCGGGGCACTGCGCAGTACTTC
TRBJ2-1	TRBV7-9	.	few	CASSFGTNPPAQFF	TGTGCCAGCAGCTTTGGGACCAATCCCCCTGCGCAGTTCTTC
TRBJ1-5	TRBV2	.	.	CASSERWASNQPQHF	TGTGCCAGCAGCGAACGATGGGCTAGCAATCAGCCCCAGCATTTT
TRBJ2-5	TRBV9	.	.	CASSVQGSETQYF	TGTGCCAGCAGCGTACAGGGATCAGAGACCCAGTACTTC
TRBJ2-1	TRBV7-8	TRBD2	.	CASSHGLAGGYDEQFF	TGTGCCAGCAGCCACGGACTAGCGGGAGGTTACGATGAGCAGTTCTTC
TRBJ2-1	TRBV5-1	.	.	CASSVWGYNERFF	TGCGCCAGCAGCGTGTGGGGTTACAATGAGCGGTTCTTC
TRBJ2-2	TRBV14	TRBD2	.	CASSKPGLHNTGELFF	TGTGCCAGCAGCAAACCGGGACTACACAACACCGGGGAGCTGTTTTTT
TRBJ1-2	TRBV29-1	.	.	CSVEGPSHYGYTF	TGCAGCGTTGAAGGACCGTCTCACTATGGCTACACCTTC
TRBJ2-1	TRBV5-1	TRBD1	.	CASSIGTGPNEQFF	TGCGCCAGCAGCATCGGGACAGGGCCCAATGAGCAGTTCTTC
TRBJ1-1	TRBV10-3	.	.	CAISTAVRAEAFF	TGTGCCATCAGCACAGCAGTTCGCGCTGAAGCTTTCTTT
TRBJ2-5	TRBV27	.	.	CASSLSLGYETQYF	TGTGCCAGCAGTTTATCATTGGGGTATGAGACCCAGTACTTC
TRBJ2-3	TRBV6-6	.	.	CASIPLPEGGSTDTQYF	TGTGCCAGCATCCCCCTCCCTGAGGGGGGAAGCACAGATACGCAGTATTTT
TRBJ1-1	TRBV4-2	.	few	CASSQGRGTRAFF	TGTGCCAGCAGCCAAGGGCGGGGCACGAGGGCTTTCTTT
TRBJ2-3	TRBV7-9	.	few	CASSFSRSADTQYF	TGTGCCAGCAGCTTCAGCCGCAGTGCAGATACGCAGTATTTT
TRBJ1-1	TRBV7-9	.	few	CASSLGGRDLRGEAFF	TGTGCCAGCAGCTTAGGGGGGCGGGACTTGAGGGGTGAAGCTTTCTTT
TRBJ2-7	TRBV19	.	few	CASSNGQDYEQYF	TGTGCCAGTAGTAATGGACAAGACTACGAGCAGTACTTC
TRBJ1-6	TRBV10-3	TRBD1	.	CAISEKDRNNSPLHF	TGTGCCATCAGTGAAAAGGACAGGAATAATTCACCCCTCCACTTT
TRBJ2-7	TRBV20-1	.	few	CSAREGRLTYEQYF	TGCAGTGCTAGGGAGGGCAGGTTAACCTACGAGCAGTACTTC
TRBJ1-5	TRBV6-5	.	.	CASSSAGPWQPQHF	TGTGCCAGCAGCTCTGCGGGGCCCTGGCAGCCCCAGCATTTT
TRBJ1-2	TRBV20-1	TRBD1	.	CSAPTGVWPNYGYTF	TGCAGTGCTCCGACAGGGGTATGGCCTAACTATGGCTACACCTTC
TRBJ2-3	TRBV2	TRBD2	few	CASSRLAASTDTQYF	TGTGCCAGTAGCAGACTAGCGGCTAGCACAGATACGCAGTATTTT
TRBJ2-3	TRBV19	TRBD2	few	CASSIGGTRDTQYF	TGTGCCAGTAGTATCGGGGGGACCAGGGATACGCAGTATTTT
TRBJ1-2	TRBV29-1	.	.	CSVEAPLSLLGTPFYGYTF	TGCAGCGTTGAAGCCCCCCTATCTTTGCTGGGGACTCCTTTTTATGGCTACACCTTC
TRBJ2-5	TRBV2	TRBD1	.	CASIPVGTARETQYF	TGTGCCAGCATTCCCGTCGGGACAGCAAGAGAGACCCAGTACTTC
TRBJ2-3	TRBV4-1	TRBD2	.	CASSQEGGLAGDTQYF	TGCGCCAGCAGCCAAGAAGGGGGACTAGCGGGAGATACGCAGTATTTT
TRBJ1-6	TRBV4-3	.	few	CASSQVKGIGSPLHF	TGCGCCAGCAGCCAAGTAAAGGGAATTGGATCACCCCTCCACTTT
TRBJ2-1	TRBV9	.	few	CASSVGLALYNEQFF	TGTGCCAGCAGCGTTGGTCTAGCCCTATACAATGAGCAGTTCTTC
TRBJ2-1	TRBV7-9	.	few	CASSFGDNEQFF	TGTGCCAGCAGTTTTGGGGACAATGAGCAGTTCTTC
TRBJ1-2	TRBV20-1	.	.	CSARGPQYRGYTF	TGCAGTGCTAGAGGCCCCCAGTATCGTGGCTACACCTTC
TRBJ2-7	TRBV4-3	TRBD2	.	CASSQGLAGRQYSYEQYF	TGCGCCAGCAGCCAAGGACTAGCGGGGAGACAATACTCCTACGAGCAGTACTTC
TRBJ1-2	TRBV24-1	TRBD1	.	CATSDTTGGGYTF	TGTGCCACCAGTGATACAACAGGGGGTGGCTACACCTTC
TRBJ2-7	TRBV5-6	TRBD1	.	CASSHPGQTSSEQYF	TGTGCCAGCAGCCACCCGGGACAGACCTCGAGCGAGCAGTACTTC
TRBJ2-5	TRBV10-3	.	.	CAISERDPEAGTQYF	TGTGCCATCAGTGAGCGGGACCCCGAAGCCGGGACCCAGTACTTC
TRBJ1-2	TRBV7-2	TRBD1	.	CASSKDRGYYGYTF	TGTGCCAGCAGCAAAGACAGGGGATACTATGGCTACACCTTC
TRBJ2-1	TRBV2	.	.	CAIPRGPPYNEQFF	TGTGCCATCCCGAGGGGTCCCCCCTACAATGAGCAGTTCTTC
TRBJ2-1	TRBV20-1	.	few	CSASQGSTVSGEQFF	TGCAGTGCTAGTCAGGGGTCGACCGTTTCAGGCGAGCAGTTCTTC
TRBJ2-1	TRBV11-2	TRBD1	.	CASSARDRVYNEQFF	TGTGCCAGCAGCGCCCGGGACAGGGTGTACAATGAACAGTTCTTC
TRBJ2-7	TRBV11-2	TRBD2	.	CASSSTSGRCEQYF	TGTGCCAGCAGCTCGACTAGCGGGAGGTGCGAGCAGTACTTC
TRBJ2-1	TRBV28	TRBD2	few	CASSAGLGAYNEQFF	TGTGCCAGCAGTGCGGGACTAGGGGCCTACAATGAGCAGTTCTTC